The source of this TCR beta chain is a study of shared clonotypes between healthy human individuals (dated by TCRdb to between 2020 and 2021). Study-level background: Three men and a couple of women, aged 18 to 49 years, made up the cohort. For each donor, CD4 naive and CD4 memory were each run on three plates, CD8 naive on two plates, and CD8 memory on one plate. The study deeply sequenced blood TCR repertoires of five healthy adults to estimate repertoire size and the extent of clonotype sharing between individuals. Different laboratories and diverse techniques were used to prepare libraries and sequence TCR repertoires, to increase sequencing depth and limit assay-specific biases. Leukapheresis yielded between about 0.94 and 9 billion PBMCs per donor. Paper-wide results and their limitations: Naive subsets generally had larger estimated clonotype richness than memory subsets. Approximately 5% of naive CD4, around 3.6% of naive CD8, 2% to 2.5% of memory CD4, and about 0.4% of memory CD8 clonotypes were shared across several donors. Rarefaction of sorted-subset datasets indicated incomplete sequencing despite the large sequencing depth. Sampling was restricted to blood, and TCR repertoires in tissue are likely to differ from TCR repertoires in blood. Based on pairwise subsampling, the degree of clonotype sharing among donors was expected to be affected by sequencing depth. The genetic and exposure-history diversity represented was limited by the small number of donors. Clonotypes shared by all four sorted-subset donors showed higher generation probabilities than non-shared clonotypes.

Healthy HIV-negative adults with no recently reported acute infections or vaccinations were included as donors. Every donor was a Caucasian adult living in Nashville, Tennessee, USA. CD4+ T cells were enriched through magnetic negative selection, after which naive cells were positively selected on CD45RA and the remaining negative fraction served as the memory subset. Blood was collected by leukapheresis, and PBMCs were isolated by Ficoll-Histopaque density gradient centrifugation and then cryopreserved in liquid nitrogen vapor phase. Analytical flow cytometry was used to check the purity and quantity of each magnetically sorted T cell population. Each sorted fraction had its genomic DNA isolated and then quantified by UV absorbance on a Nanodrop 2000c. Comment on this clone: Its antigen is currently not known. No clone much larger than this one lies a single base away; base qualities are absent.

TCR CDR3 regions were amplified from genomic DNA by multiplex PCR using the deep immunoSEQ assay. For each cell subset, the extracted genomic DNA was distributed evenly across all wells of several immunoSEQ 96-well plates, and each plate served as one replicate. For sorted subsets, each replicate PCR was loaded with 200 ng genomic DNA, equivalent to about 33,000 T cell genomes. Purified libraries were quantified with a Qubit 3.0 fluorometer, sized on a Bioanalyzer 2100, and re-quantified with the KAPA Library Quantification kit. Every immunoSEQ 96-well plate was sequenced on a separate single-read 150-cycle Illumina NextSeq 550 flow cell. The original methods were these. Because the immunoSEQ output included only junctional sequences and no quality scores, the filtering could not be the same as the filtering used for full-length reads. To assign V/J genes and CDR3, sequences were annotated using PyIR, a Python wrapper for IgBLAST v1.9, with IMGT germline references. Reads were filtered out if the reads had weak V/J assignments (E-value above 1e-6), no CDR3, stop codons, out-of-frame junctions, or ambiguous translated residues. V3J clonotypes were defined by identical inferred V gene, J gene, and CDR3 amino acid sequence. Percentage overlap between repertoires was calculated by dividing the number of shared unique clonotypes by the size of the smaller repertoire. RTK rarefaction, the Chao1 estimator, and Recon v2.1 estimates of unobserved clonotypes were used to assess repertoire richness. Generation probabilities were computed with OLGA for all TCRbeta clonotypes obtained by the gDNA method from several donors. TCRdb's version of the immuneACCESS table is confined to in-frame rearrangements and falls short of the full clone set. An unresolved V gene accounts for under half of the shortfall where checked; the remainder is of unknown origin. That table gives V, J and clone size, and the DNA gave D and trimming. Here the sample has a few hundred thousand clones; more than 60% occur a single time. Over 9.5% of the sample belongs to the ten largest clones.

Looking up the germline V gene (reference sequence) yields CDR1 MNHEY and CDR2 SMNVEV. V is clipped by 6 bases and J by 8 bases, and the sequence between their germline boundaries is 16 bases long. The CDR3 contains 13 residues, cysteine and phenylalanine counted. The kept DNA is CDR3 alone, 39 bases in frame from the first base. The receptor was isolated from a man between 25 and 39 years old in good health. Recombination joined TRBV27 with TRBJ1-1, with a tentative D gene TRBD1 over 5 matching bases. The sequenced sample consisted of memory CD4+ T cells sorted from blood. The cell subset or site label, read with the paper, signifies: CD45RA-negative fraction. The DNA reads TGTGCCAGCAGCCCCCGACAGAAAACCGAAGCTTTCTTT. Protein translation: CASSPRQKTEAFF.